This TCR beta chain derives from a study of blood T cell repertoires in COVID-19. Study context: Sites in the United States, Italy and Spain provided acute and convalescent COVID-19 samples. T cells, B-cell-depleted T cells, or PBMCs provided the cDNA or gDNA that served as material.

This clone was counted once. Trimming at V came to 10 bases and at J to 1 base, leaving 5 bases not matched to a gene. The CDR3 sequence is 13 residues long. Germline V CDR1 and CDR2: WNHNN, SYGVQD (reference sequence). Original processing methods: Amplified reference gene primers provided the basis for estimating nucleated cell counts. Libraries were prepared by immunoSEQ multiplex PCR; TCRdb keeps only in-frame clonotypes and omits some of them. V and J calls and clone size are as listed in that table; D and trimming were resolved from the DNA. This sample has 170,000 or so clones; roughly 85% occur once, and the top ten carry roughly 28%.

The chain joins TRBV10-1 to TRBJ2-3; 7 nucleotides match TRBD2. The sequenced sample was peripheral blood. This TCR was recovered from a woman in her 70s with acute or convalescent COVID-19. The CDR3 here is CATETSGTDTQYF. The CDR3 DNA reads as TGCGCCACGGAAACTAGCGGCACAGATACGCAGTATTTT.